This section outlines one T cell receptor beta chain sequence together with its context. Its specificity is unknown. The CDR3 is made up of 15 amino acids. Germline values: CDR1 LGHNA, CDR2 YSLEER. These data are taken from a study of T cells expressing NK-cell markers. Following a re-call of the 5' RACE reads, TCRdb has one entry per CDR3 protein and lacks DNA. The sample table sets out 500,000 to 700,000 distinct CDR3 sequences. Study-level findings and limits: Roughly six donors had dominant NKG2C+ clonotypes that comprised about 1.0-8% of their CD8+ T cells.

This chain connects TRBV4-3 to TRBJ2-5; TCRdb's D call of TRBD2 is untestable without DNA. This clonotype was obtained from a man aged 18 to 29 in good health. Sequencing used blood T cells: a sorted CD56 or NKG2C T cell subset, CD4+ or CD8+ T cells, or bulk PBMC T cells (not recorded which). The CDR3 loop is CASSLSPTYQETQYF.